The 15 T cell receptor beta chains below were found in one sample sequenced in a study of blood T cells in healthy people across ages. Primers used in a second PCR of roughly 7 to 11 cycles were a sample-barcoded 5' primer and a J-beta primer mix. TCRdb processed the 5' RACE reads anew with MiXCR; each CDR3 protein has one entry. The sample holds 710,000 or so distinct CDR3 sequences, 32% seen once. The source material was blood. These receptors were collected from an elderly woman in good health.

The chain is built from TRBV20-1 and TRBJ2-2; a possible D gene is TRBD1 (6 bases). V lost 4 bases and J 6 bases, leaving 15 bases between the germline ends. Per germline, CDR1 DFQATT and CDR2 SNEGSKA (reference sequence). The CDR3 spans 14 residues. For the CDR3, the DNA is TGCAGTGCTACTGAGTGGGGGCAAGCCGGGGAGCTGTTTTTT. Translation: CSATEWGQAGELFF.

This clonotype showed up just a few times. CDR3 in DNA: TGCAGTGCTAGAGATTACCGGACTAGCGGGAGCGATGAGCAGTTCTTC. It specifies CSARDYRTSGSDEQFF. V usage is TRBV20-1 and J usage is TRBJ2-1, with 13 bases lining up with TRBD2. Germline V gene lookup returns CDR1 DFQATT and CDR2 SNEGSKA (reference sequence). The CDR3 has 16 amino acids. After removal of 0 bases from V and 8 bases from J, the junction contained 7 bases not matched to a gene.

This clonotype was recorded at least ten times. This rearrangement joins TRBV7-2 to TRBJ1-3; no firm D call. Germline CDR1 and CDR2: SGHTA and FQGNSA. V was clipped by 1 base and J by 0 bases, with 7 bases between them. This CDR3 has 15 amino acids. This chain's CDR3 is CASSLGTLSGNTIYF. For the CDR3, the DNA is TGTGCCAGCAGCTTAGGTACCCTCTCTGGAAACACCATATATTTT.

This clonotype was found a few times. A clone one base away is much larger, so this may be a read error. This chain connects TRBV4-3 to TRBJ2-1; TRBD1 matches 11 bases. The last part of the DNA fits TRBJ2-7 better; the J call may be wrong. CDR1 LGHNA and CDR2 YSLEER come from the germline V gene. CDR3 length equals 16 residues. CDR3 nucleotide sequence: TGCGCCAGCAGCAGGCGGACAGGGGGCGCGTACAATGAGCAGTACTTC. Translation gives CASSRRTGGAYNEQYF.

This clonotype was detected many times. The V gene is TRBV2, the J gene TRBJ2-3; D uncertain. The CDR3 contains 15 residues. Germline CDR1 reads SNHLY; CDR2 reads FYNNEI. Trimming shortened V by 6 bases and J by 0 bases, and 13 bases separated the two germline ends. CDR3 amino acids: CASRGIFSSTDTQYF. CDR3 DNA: TGTGCCAGCAGGGGGATTTTTTCTAGCACAGATACGCAGTATTTT.

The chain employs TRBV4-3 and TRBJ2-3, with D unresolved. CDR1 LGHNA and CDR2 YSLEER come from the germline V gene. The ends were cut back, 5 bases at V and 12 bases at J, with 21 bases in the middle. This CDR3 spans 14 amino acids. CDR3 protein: CASSKGQSTDAQYF. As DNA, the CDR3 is TGCGCCAGCAGCAAAGGGCAGAGCACAGATGCACAGTATTTT.

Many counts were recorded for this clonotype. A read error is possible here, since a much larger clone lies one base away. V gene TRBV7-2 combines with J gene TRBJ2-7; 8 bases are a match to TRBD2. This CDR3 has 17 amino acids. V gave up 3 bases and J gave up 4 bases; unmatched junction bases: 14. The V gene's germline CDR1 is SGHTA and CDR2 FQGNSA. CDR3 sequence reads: CASSFKNGLASGYEQYF. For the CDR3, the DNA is TGTGCCAGCAGCTTCAAAAACGGACTAGCTAGTGGGTACGAGCAGTACTTC.

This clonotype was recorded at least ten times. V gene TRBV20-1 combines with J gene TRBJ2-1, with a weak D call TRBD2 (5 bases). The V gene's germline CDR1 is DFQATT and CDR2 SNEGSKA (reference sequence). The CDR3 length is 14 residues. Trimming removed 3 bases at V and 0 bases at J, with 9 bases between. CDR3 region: CSASSRASYNEQFF. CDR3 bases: TGCAGTGCTAGTTCGCGGGCCTCCTACAATGAGCAGTTCTTC.

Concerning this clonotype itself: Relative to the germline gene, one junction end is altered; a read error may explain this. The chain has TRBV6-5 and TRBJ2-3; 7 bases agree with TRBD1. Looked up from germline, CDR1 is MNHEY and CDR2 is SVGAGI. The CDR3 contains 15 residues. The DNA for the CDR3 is TGTGCCGGCAGTACTCTTGGACAGGAAGCAGATACGCAGTATTTT. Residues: CAGSTLGQEADTQYF.

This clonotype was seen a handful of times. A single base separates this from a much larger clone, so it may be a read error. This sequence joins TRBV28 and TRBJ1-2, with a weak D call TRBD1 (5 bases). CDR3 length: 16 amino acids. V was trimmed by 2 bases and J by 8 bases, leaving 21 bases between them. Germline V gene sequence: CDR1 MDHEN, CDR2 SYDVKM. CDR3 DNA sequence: TGTGCCAGCAGTTTAGTTGCTCCGGGACCTAGGGAAGGCTACACCTTC. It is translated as CASSLVAPGPREGYTF.

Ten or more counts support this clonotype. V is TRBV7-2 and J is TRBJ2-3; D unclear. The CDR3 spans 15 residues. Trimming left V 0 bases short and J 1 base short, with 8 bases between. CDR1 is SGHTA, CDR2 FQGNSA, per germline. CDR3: CASSLAIGGTDTQYF. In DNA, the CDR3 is TGTGCCAGCAGCTTAGCGATAGGTGGCACAGATACGCAGTATTTT.

The CDR3 reads CSAEGANQPQHF. The CDR3 nucleotides read TGCAGTGCTGAGGGAGCCAATCAGCCCCAGCATTTT. V and J are TRBV20-1 and TRBJ1-5; D is unclear. Germline lookup yields CDR1 DFQATT and CDR2 SNEGSKA (reference sequence). Between the trimmed V and J ends, which lost 5 bases and 3 bases, there was a span of 8 bases. This CDR3 is 12 amino acids long.

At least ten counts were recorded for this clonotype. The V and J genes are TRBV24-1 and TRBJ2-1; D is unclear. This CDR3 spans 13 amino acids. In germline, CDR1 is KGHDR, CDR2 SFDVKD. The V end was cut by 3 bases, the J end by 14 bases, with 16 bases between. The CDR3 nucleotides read TGTGCCACCAGTGATCCCGGTCAAGCTCAGGAGTTCTTC. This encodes CATSDPGQAQEFF.

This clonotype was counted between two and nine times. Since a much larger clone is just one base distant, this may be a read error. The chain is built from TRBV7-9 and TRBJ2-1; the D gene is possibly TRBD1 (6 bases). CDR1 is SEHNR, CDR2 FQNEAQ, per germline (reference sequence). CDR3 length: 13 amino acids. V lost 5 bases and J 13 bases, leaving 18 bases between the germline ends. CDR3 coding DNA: TGTGCCAGCAGCCCTACAGGGAAAGAGACCCAGTTCTTC. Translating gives CASSPTGKETQFF.

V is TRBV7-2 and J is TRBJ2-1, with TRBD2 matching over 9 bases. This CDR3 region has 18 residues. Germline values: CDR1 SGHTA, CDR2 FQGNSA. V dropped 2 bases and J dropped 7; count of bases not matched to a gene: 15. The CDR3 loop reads CASSLPRRAGGTRNEQFF. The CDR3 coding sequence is TGTGCCAGCAGCTTACCAAGGAGGGCGGGGGGGACCCGGAATGAGCAGTTCTTC.